A selection of T cell receptor beta chains follows, all from one sample in a study of identical twins. TCRdb reprocessed the 5' RACE reads via MiXCR and lists one record per CDR3 protein. Of 1.5 million to 2 million distinct CDR3 sequences in the sample, less than 35% are singletons; the top ten hold about 0.27%. The sequenced material came from cord blood. These receptors came from a newborn girl in good health. Both conserved end residues are part of each CDR3. Fields, in order: CDR3 DNA, CDR3 protein, V gene, clone size, J gene, D gene. The D gene is left open where the match is weak. Size tells how often a clone was seen (once, few, many) or the class of an expanded clone, and some rows leave it out.

CDR3 DNA: TGTGCCAGCAGTTTTACTAGCGCGGCCAAAAACATTCAGTACTTC
CDR3 protein: CASSFTSAAKNIQYF
V gene: TRBV2
clone size: -
J gene: TRBJ2-4
D gene: TRBD2

CDR3 DNA: TGCGCCAGCCGATGGACAGGGGCCGCTGTCTCCTATAATTCACCCCTCCACTTT
CDR3 protein: CASRWTGAAVSYNSPLHF
V gene: TRBV5-1
clone size: -
J gene: TRBJ1-6
D gene: TRBD1

CDR3 DNA: TGTGCCAGCAGTTTAATGGTCCCTAGGGCCCAAGAGACCCAGTACTTC
CDR3 protein: CASSLMVPRAQETQYF
V gene: TRBV28
clone size: -
J gene: TRBJ2-5
D gene: -

CDR3 DNA: TGCAGCGTTGAAGTCGGACTAGCGGGAAACGAGCAGTTCTTC
CDR3 protein: CSVEVGLAGNEQFF
V gene: TRBV29-1
clone size: -
J gene: TRBJ2-1
D gene: TRBD2

CDR3 DNA: TGCGCCAGCACCCGTACGGACAGGTCGACCGAGCAGTACTTC
CDR3 protein: CASTRTDRSTEQYF
V gene: TRBV5-1
clone size: few
J gene: TRBJ2-7
D gene: TRBD1

CDR3 DNA: TGTGCCAGCAGTTTATCCGGGACAGGGAATGAAAAACTGTTTTTT
CDR3 protein: CASSLSGTGNEKLFF
V gene: TRBV28
clone size: many
J gene: TRBJ1-4
D gene: TRBD1

CDR3 DNA: TGTGCCAGCAGTTTAGCGCGGAGCTCCTACAATGAGCAGTACTTC
CDR3 protein: CASSLARSSYNEQYF
V gene: TRBV27
clone size: -
J gene: TRBJ2-7
D gene: -

CDR3 DNA: TGTGCCAGCAATACTCCCGGTGGGGAGTACAATGAGCAGTACTTC
CDR3 protein: CASNTPGGEYNEQYF
V gene: TRBV12-3/TRBV12-4
clone size: -
J gene: TRBJ2-7
D gene: -

CDR3 DNA: TGTGCCAGCAGTGTTCAGCGGGAGCACGAGCAGTACTTC
CDR3 protein: CASSVQREHEQYF
V gene: TRBV12-3/TRBV12-4
clone size: -
J gene: TRBJ2-7
D gene: TRBD2

CDR3 DNA: TGTGCCAGCAGCGTAGAGGCAGGGAACGCTAACTATGGCTACACCTTC
CDR3 protein: CASSVEAGNANYGYTF
V gene: TRBV9
clone size: -
J gene: TRBJ1-2
D gene: -